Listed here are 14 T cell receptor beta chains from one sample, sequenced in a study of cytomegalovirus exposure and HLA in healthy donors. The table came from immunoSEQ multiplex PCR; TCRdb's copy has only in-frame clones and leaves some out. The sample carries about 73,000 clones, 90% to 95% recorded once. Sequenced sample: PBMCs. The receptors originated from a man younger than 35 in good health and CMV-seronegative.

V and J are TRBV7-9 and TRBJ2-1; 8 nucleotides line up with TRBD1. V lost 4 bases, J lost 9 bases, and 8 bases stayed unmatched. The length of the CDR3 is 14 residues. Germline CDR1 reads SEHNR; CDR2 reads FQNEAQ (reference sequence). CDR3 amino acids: CASSYGTGESEQFF. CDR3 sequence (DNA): TGTGCCAGCAGCTACGGGACAGGTGAAAGTGAGCAGTTCTTC.

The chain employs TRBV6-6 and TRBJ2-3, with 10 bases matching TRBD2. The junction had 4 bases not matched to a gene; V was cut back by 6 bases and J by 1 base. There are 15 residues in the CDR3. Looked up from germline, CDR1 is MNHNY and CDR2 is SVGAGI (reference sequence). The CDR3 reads CASRSSGGGTDTQYF. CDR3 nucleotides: TGTGCCAGCAGATCCAGCGGGGGGGGCACAGATACGCAGTATTTT.

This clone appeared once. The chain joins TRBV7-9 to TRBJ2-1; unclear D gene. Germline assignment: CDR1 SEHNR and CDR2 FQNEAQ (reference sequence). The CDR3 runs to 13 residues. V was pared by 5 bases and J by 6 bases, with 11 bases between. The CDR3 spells CASSSDLGNEQFF. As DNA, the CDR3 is TGTGCCAGCAGCAGCGACTTGGGCAATGAGCAGTTCTTC.

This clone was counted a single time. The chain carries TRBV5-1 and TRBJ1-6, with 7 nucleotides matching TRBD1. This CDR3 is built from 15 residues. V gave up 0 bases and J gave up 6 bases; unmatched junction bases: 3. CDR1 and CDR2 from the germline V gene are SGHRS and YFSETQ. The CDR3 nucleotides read TGCGCCAGCAGCTTGGGACGGGACAGTAATTCACCCCTCCACTTT. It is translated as CASSLGRDSNSPLHF.

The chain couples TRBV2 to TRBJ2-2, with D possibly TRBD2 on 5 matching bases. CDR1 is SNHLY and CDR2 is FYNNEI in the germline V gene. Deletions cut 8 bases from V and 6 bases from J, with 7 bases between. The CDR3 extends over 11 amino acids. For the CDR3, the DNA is TGTGCCAGCCAGGAGGCCGGGGAGCTGTTTTTT. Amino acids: CASQEAGELFF.

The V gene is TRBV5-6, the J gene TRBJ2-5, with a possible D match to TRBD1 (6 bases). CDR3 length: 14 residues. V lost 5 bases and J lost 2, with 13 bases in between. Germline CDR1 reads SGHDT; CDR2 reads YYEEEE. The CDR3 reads CASSPTDRQETQYF. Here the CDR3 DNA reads TGTGCCAGCAGTCCGACAGACAGGCAAGAGACCCAGTACTTC.

The CDR3 nucleotides read TGTGCCTGGAGCCCCCGGACAGGGGATGGCTACACCTTC. Protein product: CAWSPRTGDGYTF. The chain recombines TRBV30 with TRBJ1-2; 9 nucleotides match TRBD1. Per the germline V gene, CDR1 is GTSNPN and CDR2 is SVGIG (reference sequence). The CDR3 runs 13 residues. The ends lost 3 bases at V and 6 bases at J; junction bases unmatched: 5.

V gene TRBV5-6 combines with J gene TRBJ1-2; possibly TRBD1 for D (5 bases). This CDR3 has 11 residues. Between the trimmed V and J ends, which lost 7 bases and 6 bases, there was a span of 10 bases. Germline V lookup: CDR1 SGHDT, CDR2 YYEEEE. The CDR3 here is CASSRQNGYTF. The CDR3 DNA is TGTGCCAGCTCTCGACAGAATGGCTACACCTTC.

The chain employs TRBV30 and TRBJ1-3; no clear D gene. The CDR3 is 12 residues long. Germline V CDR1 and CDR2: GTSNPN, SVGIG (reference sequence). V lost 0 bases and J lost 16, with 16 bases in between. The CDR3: CAWSVMDSTIYF. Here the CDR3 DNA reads TGTGCCTGGAGTGTTATGGACTCCACTATTTATTTT.

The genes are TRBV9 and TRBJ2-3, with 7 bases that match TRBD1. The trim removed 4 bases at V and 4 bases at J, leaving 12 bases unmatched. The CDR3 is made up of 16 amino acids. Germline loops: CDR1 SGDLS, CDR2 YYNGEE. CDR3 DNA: TGTGCCAGCAGCTACGGACAGGACGCACCCCCAGATACGCAGTATTTT. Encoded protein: CASSYGQDAPPDTQYF.

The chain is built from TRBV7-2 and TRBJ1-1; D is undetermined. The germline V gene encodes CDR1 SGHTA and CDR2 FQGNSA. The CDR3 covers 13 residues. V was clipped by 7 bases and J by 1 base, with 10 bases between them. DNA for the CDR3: TGTGCCAGCACCCCGGTTAGGAACACTGAAGCTTTCTTT. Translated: CASTPVRNTEAFF.

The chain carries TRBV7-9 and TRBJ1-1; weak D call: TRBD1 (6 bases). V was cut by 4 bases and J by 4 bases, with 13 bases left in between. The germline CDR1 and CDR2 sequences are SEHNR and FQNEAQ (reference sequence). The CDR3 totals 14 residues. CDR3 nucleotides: TGTGCCAGCAGCTATTCAGGGGTTCCCACTGAAGCTTTCTTT. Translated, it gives CASSYSGVPTEAFF.

The CDR3 DNA is TGTGCCTGGACCCAGCAGGGGGGAGGCTACACCTTC. Amino acids: CAWTQQGGGYTF. The V and J genes are TRBV30 and TRBJ1-2; 7 nucleotides match TRBD1. CDR3 length equals 12 residues. Germline V gene sequence: CDR1 GTSNPN, CDR2 SVGIG (reference sequence). Trimming cost V 4 bases and J 8 bases; bases outside gene matches: 7.

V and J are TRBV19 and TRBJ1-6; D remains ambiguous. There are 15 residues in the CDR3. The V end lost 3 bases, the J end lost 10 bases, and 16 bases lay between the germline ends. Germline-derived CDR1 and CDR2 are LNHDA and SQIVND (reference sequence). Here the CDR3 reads CASSIGRESGSPLHF. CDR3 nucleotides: TGTGCCAGTAGTATCGGGAGGGAATCGGGATCACCCCTCCACTTT.